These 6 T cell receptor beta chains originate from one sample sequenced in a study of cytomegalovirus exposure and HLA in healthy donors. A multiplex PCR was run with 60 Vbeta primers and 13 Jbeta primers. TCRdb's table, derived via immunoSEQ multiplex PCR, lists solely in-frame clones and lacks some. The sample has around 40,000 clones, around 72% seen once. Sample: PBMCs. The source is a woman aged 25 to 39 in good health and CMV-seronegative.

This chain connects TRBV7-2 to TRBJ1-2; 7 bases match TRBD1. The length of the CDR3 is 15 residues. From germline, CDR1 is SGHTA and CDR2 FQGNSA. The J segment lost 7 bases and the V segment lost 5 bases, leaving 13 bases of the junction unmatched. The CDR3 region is CASSETGGGAGGYTF. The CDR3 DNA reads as TGTGCCAGCAGCGAGACCGGAGGGGGCGCCGGTGGCTACACCTTC.

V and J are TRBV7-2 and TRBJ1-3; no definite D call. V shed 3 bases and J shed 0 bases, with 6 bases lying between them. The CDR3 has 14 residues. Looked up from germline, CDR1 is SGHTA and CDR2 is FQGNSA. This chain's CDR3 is CASSFKRSGNTIYF. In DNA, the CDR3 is TGTGCCAGCAGCTTTAAGCGCTCTGGAAACACCATATATTTT. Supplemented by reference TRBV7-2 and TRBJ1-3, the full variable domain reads GAGVSQSPSNKVTEKGKDVELRCDPISGHTALYWYRQSLGQGLEFLIYFQGNSAPDKSGLPSDRFSAERTGGSVSTLTIQRTQQEDSAVYLCASSFKRSGNTIYFGEGSWLTVV.

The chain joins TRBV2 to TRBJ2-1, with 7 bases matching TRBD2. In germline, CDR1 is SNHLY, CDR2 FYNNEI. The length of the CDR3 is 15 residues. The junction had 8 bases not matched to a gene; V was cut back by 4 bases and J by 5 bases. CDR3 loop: CASSGPSGADNEQFF. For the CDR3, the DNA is TGTGCCAGCAGTGGTCCCAGCGGGGCAGACAATGAGCAGTTCTTC. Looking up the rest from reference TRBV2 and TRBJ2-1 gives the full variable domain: EPEVTQTPSHQVTQMGQEVILRCVPISNHLYFYWYRQILGQKVEFLVSFYNNEISEKSEIFDDQFSVERPDGSNFTLKIRSTKLEDSAMYFCASSGPSGADNEQFFGPGTRLTVL.

The CDR3 here is CAWSVLRTSGRIAHNEQFF. Written as DNA, the CDR3 is TGTGCCTGGAGTGTACTGAGGACTAGCGGGAGGATTGCTCACAATGAGCAGTTCTTC. The V gene is TRBV30, the J gene TRBJ2-1, with 14 bases that match TRBD2. The V and J ends lost 0 bases and 5 bases, in that order; junction bases with no gene match: 12. The germline V gene has CDR1 GTSNPN and CDR2 SVGIG (reference sequence). CDR3 length: 19 amino acids.

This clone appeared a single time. The CDR3 is CASRSFDRVNSPLHF. DNA for the CDR3: TGTGCCAGCAGATCTTTCGACAGGGTAAATTCACCCCTCCACTTT. The chain links TRBV6-5 to TRBJ1-6; 7 positions match TRBD1. V shed 6 bases, J shed 7 bases, and the junction held 9 bases outside the gene matches. The germline gives CDR1 MNHEY, CDR2 SVGAGI. This CDR3 has 15 residues.

The CDR3 spells CASSIGQETYEQYF. The DNA of the CDR3 is TGTGCCAGCAGCATCGGACAGGAGACCTACGAGCAGTACTTC. V usage is TRBV5-4 and J usage is TRBJ2-7; 7 bases are a match to TRBD1. Looked up from germline, CDR1 is SGHNT and CDR2 is YYREEE (reference sequence). The V gene end was trimmed by 4 bases and the J gene end by 2 bases; junction bases not matched to a gene: 6. The CDR3 length is 14 residues.